These 12 T cell receptor beta chains were all obtained from the same sample, sequenced in a study of identical twins. TCRdb re-called the 5' RACE reads with MiXCR, one entry per CDR3 protein. The repertoire holds 350,000 to 450,000 distinct CDR3 sequences, roughly 20% seen once, with roughly 12% in the top ten. Sequencing was performed on naive T cells sorted from blood. These receptors all stem from a man aged 45-65 years in good health.

This clonotype has a handful of counts. This sequence joins TRBV20-1 and TRBJ1-5, with 7 bases lining up with TRBD1. From germline, CDR1 is DFQATT and CDR2 SNEGSKA (reference sequence). The CDR3 covers 14 residues. The V and J ends lost 3 bases and 4 bases, in that order; junction bases with no gene match: 6. The CDR3 reads CSARILRGNQPQHF. In DNA, the CDR3 is TGCAGTGCTAGGATACTCAGGGGGAATCAGCCCCAGCATTTT.

The table lists this clonotype with a few counts. In DNA, the CDR3 is TGTGCCAGCAGCTCCCGGACTAGCGGTGAAGAGACCCAGTACTTC. This codes for CASSSRTSGEETQYF. The chain employs TRBV12-3 or TRBV12-4 and TRBJ2-5, with 10 nucleotides matching TRBD2. This CDR3 spans 15 amino acids. The J segment lost 3 bases and the V segment lost 6 bases, leaving 7 bases of the junction unmatched.

J is TRBJ2-1 and V is TRBV28; perhaps TRBD2 as D (5 bases). The V and J ends lost 6 bases and 8 bases respectively, with 14 bases between them. The CDR3 consists of 13 residues. Germline V gives CDR1 MDHEN, CDR2 SYDVKM. The CDR3 nucleotides are TGTGCCAGCAGCTCCTGGGAGTCTTATGAGCAGTTCTTC. Translated: CASSSWESYEQFF.

There are a few counts of this clonotype. The rearrangement links TRBV20-1 to TRBJ1-1, with a possible D match to TRBD1 (6 bases). Germline V gene sequence: CDR1 DFQATT, CDR2 SNEGSKA (reference sequence). CDR3 length equals 14 residues. V gave up 1 base and J gave up 2 bases, with 11 bases separating them. The CDR3 DNA reads as TGCAGTGCTAGAGTTGGGGGGCCCAACACTGAAGCTTTCTTT. It translates to CSARVGGPNTEAFF.

The chain combines TRBV7-2 with TRBJ2-1; TRBD1 matches at 8 bases. The V segment lost 5 bases and the J segment 7 bases; nucleotides outside the gene matches: 4. From germline, CDR1 is SGHTA and CDR2 FQGNSA. The CDR3 is 13 residues long. This CDR3 reads CASSPRTGNEQFF. CDR3 bases: TGTGCCAGCAGCCCCAGGACAGGGAATGAGCAGTTCTTC. Together with reference TRBV7-2 and TRBJ2-1, the CDR3 gives the full variable domain: GAGVSQSPSNKVTEKGKDVELRCDPISGHTALYWYRQSLGQGLEFLIYFQGNSAPDKSGLPSDRFSAERTGGSVSTLTIQRTQQEDSAVYLCASSPRTGNEQFFGPGTRLTVL.

This clonotype occurred a few times. The V and J genes are TRBV5-1 and TRBJ2-1; D not certain. V shed 5 bases and J shed 7 bases, with 13 bases lying between them. CDR3 length equals 13 residues. CDR1 is SGHRS, CDR2 YFSETQ, per germline. For the CDR3, the DNA is TGCGCCAGCAGTCCCACACACAGAAATGAGCAGTTCTTC. Its protein is CASSPTHRNEQFF.

V usage is TRBV4-2 and J usage is TRBJ2-3; D is uncertain. Trimming took 5 bases from V and 6 from J, leaving 6 bases between them. Germline CDR1 LGHNA, CDR2 YNFKEQ. This CDR3 has 11 residues. CDR3: CASSVQDTQYF. The CDR3 DNA is TGTGCCAGCAGCGTACAGGATACGCAGTATTTT.

The genes are TRBV28 and TRBJ2-5; D is possibly TRBD1 (6 bases). CDR3 length: 14 amino acids. Trimming removed 2 bases from V and 7 bases from J, with 14 bases in between. CDR1 MDHEN and CDR2 SYDVKM come from the germline V gene. In DNA, the CDR3 is TGTGCCAGCAGTTTAGGGGTAACAGGGTTGACCCAGTACTTC. Its translation is CASSLGVTGLTQYF.

This clonotype appeared many times. This chain uses TRBV7-2 with TRBJ2-1; D possibly corresponds to TRBD1 (5 bases). Germline V gene sequence: CDR1 SGHTA, CDR2 FQGNSA. Trimming stripped 1 base from V and 1 base from J, with 14 bases between. The CDR3 sequence is 17 residues long. The CDR3 reads CASSLVAGFGSYNEQFF. For the CDR3, the DNA is TGTGCCAGCAGCTTAGTCGCAGGGTTCGGGTCCTACAATGAGCAGTTCTTC.

This clonotype was seen more than once but under ten times. The gene calls are TRBV24-1 and TRBJ2-5; D possibly uses TRBD1 or TRBD2 (5 bases each). Germline CDR1 is KGHDR and CDR2 is SFDVKD. V lost 2 bases and J 2 bases, leaving 8 bases between the germline ends. The CDR3 totals 14 residues. The DNA for the CDR3 is TGTGCCACCAGTGATTGGGGACGTCAAGAGACCCAGTACTTC. Amino acid sequence: CATSDWGRQETQYF.

This clonotype has a count of ten or more. The junction shows a germline mismatch at one end, possibly a read error. J is TRBJ2-2 and V is TRBV20-1; perhaps TRBD1 as D (6 bases). CDR1 DFQATT and CDR2 SNEGSKA come from the germline V gene (reference sequence). The CDR3 covers 15 residues. CDR3 amino acids: CSASRTGWSTGELFF. DNA for the CDR3: TGCAGTGCTAGCCGAACAGGGTGGAGCACCGGGGAGCTTTTTTTT.

This chain joins TRBV20-1 and TRBJ2-1; 7 nucleotides match TRBD2. CDR3 size: 16 residues. Germline CDR1 is DFQATT and CDR2 is SNEGSKA (reference sequence). The V gene end was trimmed by 8 bases and the J gene end by 0 bases; junction bases not matched to a gene: 13. CDR3 protein: CSTLAQTGGSYNEQFF. CDR3 sequence (DNA): TGCAGTACCCTAGCCCAAACGGGAGGCTCCTACAATGAGCAGTTCTTC.